The 14 T cell receptor beta chains presented below share a single source sample, sequenced in a study of T cells in Graves' hyperthyroidism and ophthalmopathy. RNA transcripts yielded amplified TCR beta CDR3 regions. Carried out on the TCR CDR3, a first-round RT-PCR used the HTBI primer set. TCRdb analysed the multiplex PCR reads with MiXCR anew, one entry per CDR3 protein. The profile shows 650,000 to 700,000 distinct CDR3 sequences, 17% of them singletons. The sequencing input was blood. Receptors originate from a man between 50 and 59 years old with Graves' hyperthyroidism.

This clonotype came up many times. This chain uses TRBV12-3 or TRBV12-4 with TRBJ1-1; D not certain. Trimming took 6 bases from V and 0 from J, leaving 11 bases between them. The CDR3 runs 14 residues. The CDR3 bases are TGTGCCAGCAGAAAGGGTACAGTGAACACTGAAGCTTTCTTT. Residues: CASRKGTVNTEAFF.

This clonotype came up many times. CDR3 loop: CASWGLAGHNEQFF. The CDR3 bases are TGTGCCAGCTGGGGACTAGCGGGCCACAATGAGCAGTTCTTC. The rearrangement links TRBV2 to TRBJ2-1, with TRBD2 matching over 12 bases. Germline assignment: CDR1 SNHLY and CDR2 FYNNEI. V gave up 8 bases and J gave up 5 bases; unmatched junction bases: 4. This CDR3 region has 14 residues.

About this clonotype: This sequence may be a read error, since a much larger clone differs from it by one base. The chain has TRBV28 and TRBJ2-2; the D gene is possibly TRBD2 (6 bases). The CDR3 length is 15 residues. V dropped 5 bases and J dropped 4 bases, with 14 bases sitting between them. The germline gives CDR1 MDHEN, CDR2 SYDVKM. The CDR3 DNA follows: TGTGCCAGCAGTCCTACGACTAGTAGCACCGGGGAGCTGTTTTTT. It is translated as CASSPTTSSTGELFF.

V is TRBV4-1 and J is TRBJ2-7; D is undetermined. Germline V gene lookup returns CDR1 MGHRA and CDR2 YSYEKL. The CDR3 has 16 amino acids. Trimming took 0 bases from V and 2 from J, leaving 14 bases between them. The CDR3 DNA sequence: TGCGCCAGCAGCCAAGATCCTAGGTTATCGACCTACGAGCAGTACTTC. Encoded protein: CASSQDPRLSTYEQYF.

The chain uses TRBV2 and TRBJ2-1; 16 bases fit TRBD2. V trimming: 1 base; J trimming: 3 bases; junction bases outside the gene matches: 15. CDR3 length: 22 residues. Germline assignment: CDR1 SNHLY and CDR2 FYNNEI. DNA of the CDR3: TGTGCCAGCAGTGAAGAAGAGGAGGGACTAGCGGGAGGGGGGAGTATCTACAATGAGCAGTTCTTC. Its translation: CASSEEEEGLAGGGSIYNEQFF.

This clonotype was recorded a few times. The rearrangement uses TRBV6-1 and TRBJ1-2, with TRBD1 as a possible D gene (5 bases). Looked up from germline, CDR1 is MNHNS and CDR2 is SASEGT. V lost 4 bases and J 6 bases, leaving 12 bases between the germline ends. The CDR3 runs to 13 residues. Here the CDR3 DNA reads TGTGCCAGCAGTGGCAGGGATATCCATGGCTACACCTTC. Amino acids: CASSGRDIHGYTF.

Ten or more counts support this clonotype. The chain couples TRBV11-2 to TRBJ2-1; 9 bases map to TRBD2. CDR3 length: 15 amino acids. Unmatched junction bases numbered 3, after V lost 3 bases and J lost 3 bases. Per the germline V gene, CDR1 is SGHAT and CDR2 is FQNNGV. The CDR3 here is CASSFRTSDYNEQFF. CDR3 nucleotide sequence: TGTGCCAGCAGCTTTCGGACTAGCGACTACAATGAGCAGTTCTTC.

This clonotype was seen ten or more times. The chain has TRBV6-2 or TRBV6-3 and TRBJ2-7, with D hard to call. Between the trimmed V and J ends, which lost 2 bases and 2 bases, there was a span of 7 bases. Germline CDR1 is MNHEY and CDR2 is SVGEGT. This CDR3 has 13 amino acids. The CDR3 coding sequence is TGTGCCAGCAGTTACGACGAGACCTACGAGCAGTACTTC. Residues: CASSYDETYEQYF.

This clonotype came up a few times. The rearrangement joins TRBV29-1 to TRBJ2-7; D is undetermined. CDR1 and CDR2 from the germline V gene are SQVTM and ANQGSEA. V shed 0 bases and J shed 4 bases, with 7 bases lying between them. The CDR3 runs 12 residues. CDR3 DNA: TGCAGCGTTGAAGAGAACGGATACGAGCAGTACTTC. This gives the protein CSVEENGYEQYF.

This clonotype was counted between two and nine times. At one boundary the junction diverges from the germline segment, which might be a read error. The chain carries TRBV14 and TRBJ2-1; TRBD1 might be the D (6 bases). CDR3 length equals 11 residues. The germline V gene encodes CDR1 SGHDN and CDR2 FVKESK. The CDR3, as DNA: TGTACCAGCAGCCAAGGGGGTCCCCAGTTCTTC. This encodes CTSSQGGPQFF.

The chain carries TRBV20-1 and TRBJ2-6; D is undetermined. The CDR3 runs to 16 residues. From germline, CDR1 is DFQATT and CDR2 SNEGSKA (reference sequence). The V gene lost 2 bases and the J gene lost 0 bases, with 11 bases spanning the gap. The CDR3 DNA is TGCAGTGCTAGATCGAACTCGGTCTCTGGGGCCAACGTCCTGACTTTC. Amino acids: CSARSNSVSGANVLTF.

In its sample, this clonotype was seen many times. The chain links TRBV6-6 to TRBJ1-1; 7 bases line up with TRBD1. The CDR3 is made up of 14 amino acids. The germline gives CDR1 MNHNY, CDR2 SVGAGI (reference sequence). After removal of 2 bases from V and 3 bases from J, the junction contained 3 bases not matched to a gene. CDR3 nucleotides: TGTGCCAGCAGTTACCAGGGGGGGCACACTGAAGCTTTCTTT. Amino acids: CASSYQGGHTEAFF.

This clonotype was detected ten times or more. V and J are TRBV6-1 and TRBJ1-2, with TRBD1 matching over 7 bases. CDR1 MNHNS and CDR2 SASEGT come from the germline V gene. V shed 9 bases, J shed 7 bases, and the junction held 8 bases outside the gene matches. CDR3 length equals 12 residues. The CDR3 DNA reads TGTGCCAGACAGGGGACAGATTTTGGCTACACCTTC. Translating it yields CARQGTDFGYTF.

This clonotype was seen a few times. The V call is TRBV30, the J call TRBJ2-3, with D perhaps being TRBD1 or TRBD2 (5 bases each). Germline assignment: CDR1 GTSNPN and CDR2 SVGIG (reference sequence). CDR3 length: 13 residues. Trimming stripped 0 bases from V and 4 bases from J, with 8 bases between. This CDR3 is CAWSVMGADTQYF. CDR3 in DNA: TGTGCCTGGAGTGTCATGGGGGCAGATACGCAGTATTTT.